This entry features one T cell receptor (beta chain) sequence. What it recognizes is unknown. The source of the sample is a study of cytomegalovirus exposure and HLA in healthy donors. Study-wide points: A later analysis showed TCR association rates differing by HLA locus, peaking at DRB1 and lowest at HLA-C. Investigators reported about 160 TCR beta chains as tied to cytomegalovirus.

The PCR had 60 Vbeta and 13 Jbeta primers. The table came from immunoSEQ multiplex PCR; TCRdb's copy has only in-frame clones and leaves some out. Altogether some 120,000 clones are present, 9% to 10% being singletons, with the ten largest covering roughly 3.1%. The sequencing sample was made of PBMCs. This clonotype originated in a man in his thirties or forties in good health and CMV-seronegative.

CDR3 sequence: CASSPPTGGNTIYF. In DNA, the CDR3 is TGTGCCAGCAGTCCTCCGACAGGGGGAAACACCATATATTTT. The chain combines TRBV28 with TRBJ1-3, with TRBD1 identical over 7 bases. Germline CDR1 reads MDHEN; CDR2 reads SYDVKM. Trimming cost V 5 bases and J 4 bases; bases outside gene matches: 5. This CDR3 is built from 14 residues.